This TCR beta chain was retrieved from a study of post-analysis software for immune sequencing data. This clonotype was observed a few times. The antigen is undetermined. Overall study findings and caveats: TRBV5-6, TRBV5-1 and TRBV20-1 were among roughly 5 TRBV segments more frequent in patients than controls. The authors found that F measure strongly co-clustered same-batch samples. Significantly lower normalized Chao1 diversity was seen in multiple sclerosis patients than in controls.

This CDR3 comprises 17 residues. V lost 5 bases to trimming and J lost 7 bases; unmatched junction nucleotides: 16. Germline loops: CDR1 SEHNR, CDR2 FQNEAQ (reference sequence). Unique molecular identifiers featured in each of the TCR beta cDNA libraries. Between about 0.9 and 11 million T cells gave rise to a few hundred thousand cDNA molecules. TCRdb reprocessed the PCR reads with MiXCR, giving one entry per CDR3 protein. Altogether 750,000 to 950,000 distinct CDR3 sequences are present, 53% being singletons, with the ten largest covering 4.6%. The sequence came from a girl aged 5-17 years with multiple sclerosis. This chain links TRBV7-9 with TRBJ2-1; the match to TRBD1 covers 8 bases. Source material: blood. The CDR3 DNA is TGTGCCAGCAGCCCATCGGCCCAGGGGGCTACGGGTAATGAGCAGTTCTTC. It yields the protein CASSPSAQGATGNEQFF.